A selection of T cell receptor beta chains follows, all from one sample in a study of shared clonotypes between healthy human individuals. Profiled with immunoSEQ multiplex PCR; TCRdb holds only in-frame clones, not every one. The sample has a few hundred thousand clones, 95% to 97% seen once; the top ten hold 0.32%. The sequencing sample was made of memory CD8+ T cells sorted from blood. These receptors were taken from a man younger than 45 in good health. The CDR3 runs from the conserved cysteine through the conserved F or W. A D gene is named only where the DNA matches it firmly. Not every row has a clone size; where given, it reads once, few, many or a size class.

TRBJ2-2	TRBV6-5	NA	NA	CASSYQQAVTGELFF	TGTGCCAGCAGTTACCAGCAGGCGGTCACCGGGGAGCTGTTTTTT
TRBJ1-5	TRBV5-1	NA	NA	CASSLEKRRNYSNQPQHF	TGCGCCAGCAGCTTAGAAAAACGACGCAACTATAGCAATCAGCCCCAGCATTTT
TRBJ2-3	TRBV13	NA	NA	CASSHGATSTDTQYF	TGTGCCAGCAGCCATGGGGCCACAAGCACAGATACGCAGTATTTT
TRBJ2-1	TRBV10-2	TRBD2	once	CASRGTSLTQFF	TGCGCCAGCAGGGGGACTAGCCTGACGCAGTTCTTC
TRBJ1-2	TRBV10-2	NA	NA	CASSTGYGYTF	TGCGCCAGCAGTACAGGGTATGGCTACACCTTC
TRBJ1-2	TRBV28	TRBD1	NA	CASRSTGLYGYTF	TGTGCCAGCAGATCGACAGGGCTCTATGGCTACACCTTC
TRBJ2-5	TRBV14	NA	NA	CASSLTTGRRIETQYF	TGTGCCAGCAGCCTAACTACAGGGAGAAGGATAGAGACCCAGTACTTC
TRBJ2-7	TRBV29-1	NA	NA	CSGTEQYF	TGCAGCGGGACAGAGCAGTACTTC
TRBJ2-1	TRBV18	TRBD2	NA	CASLPAGGPNEQFF	TGTGCCAGCTTACCCGCGGGAGGTCCGAATGAGCAGTTCTTC
TRBJ2-5	TRBV6-1	NA	NA	CASSEKEQGQETQYF	TGTGCCAGCAGTGAGAAAGAGCAGGGCCAAGAGACCCAGTACTTC
TRBJ1-1	TRBV5-7	TRBD1	NA	CASSYDRGLTEAFF	TGTGCCAGCAGCTACGACAGGGGGCTGACTGAAGCTTTCTTT
TRBJ2-7	TRBV19	NA	NA	CASSITGYRIYEQYF	TGTGCCAGTAGTATAACGGGGTACCGGATCTACGAGCAGTACTTC
TRBJ1-1	TRBV5-1	NA	NA	CASSLSGAYTEAFF	TGCGCCAGCAGCTTGAGTGGGGCCTACACTGAAGCTTTCTTT
TRBJ2-2	TRBV5-4	TRBD2	NA	CASSTSAGELFF	TGTGCCAGCAGCACTAGCGCCGGGGAGCTGTTTTTT
TRBJ2-1	TRBV5-6	TRBD2	NA	CASSLLTSGRASYNEQFF	TGTGCCAGCAGCTTGTTAACTAGCGGGAGGGCGTCCTACAATGAGCAGTTCTTC
TRBJ1-5	TRBV30	NA	NA	CAWSVRGWGQGSNQPQHF	TGTGCCTGGAGTGTAAGGGGATGGGGGCAGGGCAGCAATCAGCCCCAGCATTTT
TRBJ2-7	TRBV5-1	TRBD1	NA	CASSSRTGGEEQYF	TGCGCCAGCAGCTCAAGGACAGGGGGCGAAGAGCAGTACTTC
TRBJ2-7	TRBV30	NA	NA	CAWRIGGVSSYEQYF	TGTGCCTGGAGGATAGGGGGAGTCAGCTCCTACGAGCAGTACTTC